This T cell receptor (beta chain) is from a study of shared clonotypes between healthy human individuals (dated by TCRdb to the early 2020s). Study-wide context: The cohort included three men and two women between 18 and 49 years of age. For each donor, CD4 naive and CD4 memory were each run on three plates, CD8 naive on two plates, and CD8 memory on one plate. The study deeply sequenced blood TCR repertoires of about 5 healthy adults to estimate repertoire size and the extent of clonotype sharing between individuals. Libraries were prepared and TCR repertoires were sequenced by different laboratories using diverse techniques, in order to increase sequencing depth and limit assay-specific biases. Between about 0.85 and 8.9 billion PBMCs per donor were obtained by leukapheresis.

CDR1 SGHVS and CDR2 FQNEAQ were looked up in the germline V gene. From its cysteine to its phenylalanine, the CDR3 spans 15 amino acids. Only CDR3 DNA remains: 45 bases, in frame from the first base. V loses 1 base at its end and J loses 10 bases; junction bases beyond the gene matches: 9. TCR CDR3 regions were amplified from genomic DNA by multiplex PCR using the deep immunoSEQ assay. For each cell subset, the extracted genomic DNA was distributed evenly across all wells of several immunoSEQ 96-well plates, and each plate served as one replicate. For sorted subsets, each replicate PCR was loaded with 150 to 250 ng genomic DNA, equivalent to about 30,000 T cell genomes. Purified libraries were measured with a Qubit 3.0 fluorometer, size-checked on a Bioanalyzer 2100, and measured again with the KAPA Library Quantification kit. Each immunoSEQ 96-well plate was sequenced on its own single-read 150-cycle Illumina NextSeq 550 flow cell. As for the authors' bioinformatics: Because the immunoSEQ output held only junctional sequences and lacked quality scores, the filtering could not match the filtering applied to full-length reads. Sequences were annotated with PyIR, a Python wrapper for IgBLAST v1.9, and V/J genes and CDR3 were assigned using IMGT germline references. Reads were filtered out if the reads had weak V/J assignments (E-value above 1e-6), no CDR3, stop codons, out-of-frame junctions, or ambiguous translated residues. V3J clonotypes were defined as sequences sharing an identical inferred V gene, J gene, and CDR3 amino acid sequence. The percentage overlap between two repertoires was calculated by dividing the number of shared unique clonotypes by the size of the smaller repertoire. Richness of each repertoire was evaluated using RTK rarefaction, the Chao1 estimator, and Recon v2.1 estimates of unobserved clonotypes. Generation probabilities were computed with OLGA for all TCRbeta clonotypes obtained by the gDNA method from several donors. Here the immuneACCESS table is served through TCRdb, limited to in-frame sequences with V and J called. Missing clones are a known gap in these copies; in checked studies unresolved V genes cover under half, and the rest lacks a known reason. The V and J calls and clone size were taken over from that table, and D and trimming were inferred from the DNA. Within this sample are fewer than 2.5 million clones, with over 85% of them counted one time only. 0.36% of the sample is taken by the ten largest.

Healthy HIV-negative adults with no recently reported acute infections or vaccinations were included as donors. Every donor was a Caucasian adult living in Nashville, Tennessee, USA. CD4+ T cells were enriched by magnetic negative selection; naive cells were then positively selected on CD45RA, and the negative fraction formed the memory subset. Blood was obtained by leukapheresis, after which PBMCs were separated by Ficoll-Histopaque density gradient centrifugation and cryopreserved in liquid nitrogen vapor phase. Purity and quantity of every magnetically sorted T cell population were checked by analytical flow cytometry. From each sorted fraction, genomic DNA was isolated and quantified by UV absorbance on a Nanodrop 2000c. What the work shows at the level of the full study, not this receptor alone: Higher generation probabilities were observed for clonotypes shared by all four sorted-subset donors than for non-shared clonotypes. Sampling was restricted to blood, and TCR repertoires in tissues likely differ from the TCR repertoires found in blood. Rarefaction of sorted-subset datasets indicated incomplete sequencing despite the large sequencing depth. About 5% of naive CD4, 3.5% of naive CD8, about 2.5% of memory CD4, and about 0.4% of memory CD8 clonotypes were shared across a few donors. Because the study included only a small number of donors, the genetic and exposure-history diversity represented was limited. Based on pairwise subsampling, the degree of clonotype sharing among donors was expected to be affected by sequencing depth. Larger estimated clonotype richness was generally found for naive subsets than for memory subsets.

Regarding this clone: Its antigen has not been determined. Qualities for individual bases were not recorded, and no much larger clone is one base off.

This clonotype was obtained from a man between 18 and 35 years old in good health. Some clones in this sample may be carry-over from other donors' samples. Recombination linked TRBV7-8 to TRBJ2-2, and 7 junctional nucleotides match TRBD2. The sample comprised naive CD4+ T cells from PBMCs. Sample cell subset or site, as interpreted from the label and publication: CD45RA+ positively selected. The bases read TGTGCCAGCAGCTTAGATAGCGGGTTAGGTCTGGAGCTGTTTTTT. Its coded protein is CASSLDSGLGLELFF.